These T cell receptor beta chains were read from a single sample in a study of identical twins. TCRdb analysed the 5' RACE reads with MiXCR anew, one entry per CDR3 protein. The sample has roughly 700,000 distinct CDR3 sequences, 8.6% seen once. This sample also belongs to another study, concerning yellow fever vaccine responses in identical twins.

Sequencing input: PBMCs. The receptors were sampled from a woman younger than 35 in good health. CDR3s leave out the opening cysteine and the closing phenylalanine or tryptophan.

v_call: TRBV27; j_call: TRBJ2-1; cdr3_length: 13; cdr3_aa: ASLPASGGYNEQF
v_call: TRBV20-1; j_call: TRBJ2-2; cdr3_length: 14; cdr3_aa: SALVASGANTGELF
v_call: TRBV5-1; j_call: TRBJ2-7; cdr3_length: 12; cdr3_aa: ASSLDGRTYEQY
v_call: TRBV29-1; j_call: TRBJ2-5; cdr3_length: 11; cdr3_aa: SVESGSTKTQY
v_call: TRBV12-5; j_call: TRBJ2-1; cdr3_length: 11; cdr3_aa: ASGLDSYNEQF
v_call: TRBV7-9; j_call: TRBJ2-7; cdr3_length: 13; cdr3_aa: ASSLMGLGQDEQY
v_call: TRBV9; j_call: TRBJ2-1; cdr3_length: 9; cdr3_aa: ASSGSGTVS
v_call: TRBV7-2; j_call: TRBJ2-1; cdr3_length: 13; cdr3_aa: ASSQSGATWNEQF
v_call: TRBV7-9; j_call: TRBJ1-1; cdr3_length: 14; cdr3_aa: ASSLGGGDREPEAF
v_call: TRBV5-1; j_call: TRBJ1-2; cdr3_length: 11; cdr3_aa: ASSYGQHYGYT
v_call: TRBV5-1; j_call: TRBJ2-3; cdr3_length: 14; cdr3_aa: ASSLGYGRATDTQY
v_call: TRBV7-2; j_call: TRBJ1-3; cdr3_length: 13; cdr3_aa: ASSLSGQGGNTIY
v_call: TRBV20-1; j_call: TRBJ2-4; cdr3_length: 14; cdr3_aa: SARDSSGVAKNIQY
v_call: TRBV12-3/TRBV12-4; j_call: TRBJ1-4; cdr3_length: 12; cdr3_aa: ASSPGTTNEKLF
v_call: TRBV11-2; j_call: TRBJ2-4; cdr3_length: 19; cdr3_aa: ASSRMAPLAGGSLAKNIQY
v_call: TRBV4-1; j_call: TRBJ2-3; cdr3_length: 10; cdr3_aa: ASSQGADTQY
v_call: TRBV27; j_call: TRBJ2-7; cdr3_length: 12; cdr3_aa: ASSLGQISYEQY
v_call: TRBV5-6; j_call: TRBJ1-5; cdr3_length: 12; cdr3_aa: ASSFGDSNQPQH
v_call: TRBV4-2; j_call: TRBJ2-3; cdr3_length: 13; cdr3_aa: ASSQVTSPTDTQY
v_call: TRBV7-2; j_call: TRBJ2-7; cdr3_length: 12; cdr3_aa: ASSSQTGYYEQY
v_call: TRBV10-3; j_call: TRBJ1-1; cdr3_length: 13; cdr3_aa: AISDQGQDNTEAF
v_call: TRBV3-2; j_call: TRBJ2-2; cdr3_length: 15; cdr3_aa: ASSQPGDRKNTGELF
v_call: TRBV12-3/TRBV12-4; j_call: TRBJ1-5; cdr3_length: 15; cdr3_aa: ASSFGGVNRGTQPQH
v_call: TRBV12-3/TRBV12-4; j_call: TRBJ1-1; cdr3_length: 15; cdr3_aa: ASIQTGEVIVNTEAF
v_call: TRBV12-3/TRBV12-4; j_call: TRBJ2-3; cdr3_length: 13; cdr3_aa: ASSSRDVSTDTQY
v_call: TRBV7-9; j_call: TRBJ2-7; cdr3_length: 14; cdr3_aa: ASSPLVGGGPDEQY
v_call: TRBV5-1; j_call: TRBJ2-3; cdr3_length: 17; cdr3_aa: ASSLARIPSIRGTDTQY
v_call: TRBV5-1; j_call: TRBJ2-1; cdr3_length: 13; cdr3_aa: ASSWGTSGGYEQF
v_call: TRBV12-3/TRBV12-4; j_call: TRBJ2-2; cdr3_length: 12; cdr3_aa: ASSSHFLTGELF
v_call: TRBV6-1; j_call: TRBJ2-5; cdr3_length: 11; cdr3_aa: ASGTWGLETQY
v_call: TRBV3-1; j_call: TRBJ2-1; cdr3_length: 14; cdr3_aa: ASSQSKRGAGYEQF
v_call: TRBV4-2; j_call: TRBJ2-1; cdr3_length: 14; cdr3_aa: ASSQDVSGTYNEQF
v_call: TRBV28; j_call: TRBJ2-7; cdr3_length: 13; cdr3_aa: ASSFPGIPPYEQY
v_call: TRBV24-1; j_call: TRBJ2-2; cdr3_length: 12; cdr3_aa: ATSDFGNTGELF
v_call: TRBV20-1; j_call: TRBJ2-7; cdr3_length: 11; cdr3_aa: SARKVPTYEQY
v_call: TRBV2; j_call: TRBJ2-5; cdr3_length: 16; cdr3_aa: ASSGLGIRKGYQETQY
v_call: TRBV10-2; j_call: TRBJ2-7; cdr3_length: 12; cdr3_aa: ASKPGHLTYEQY
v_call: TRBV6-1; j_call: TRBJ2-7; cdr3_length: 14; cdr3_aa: ASSSLQPGHSYEQY
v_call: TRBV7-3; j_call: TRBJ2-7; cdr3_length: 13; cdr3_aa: ASSLGGSAAYEQY
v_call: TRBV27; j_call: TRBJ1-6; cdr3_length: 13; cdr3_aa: ASSPLLGWNSPLH
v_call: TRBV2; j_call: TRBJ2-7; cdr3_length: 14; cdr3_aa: ASTRPASGRDSEQY
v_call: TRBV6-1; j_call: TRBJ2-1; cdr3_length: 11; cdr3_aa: ASSSGSANEQF
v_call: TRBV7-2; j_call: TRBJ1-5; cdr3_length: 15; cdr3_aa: ASSLRQGAYSNQPQH
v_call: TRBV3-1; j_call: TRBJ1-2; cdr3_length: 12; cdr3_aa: ASSQATGSYGYT